This T cell receptor (beta chain) emerged from a study of T cells in Graves' hyperthyroidism and ophthalmopathy. Amplified regions were TCR beta CDR3 sequences from RNA transcripts. HTBI primers were employed in a first-round RT-PCR of the TCR CDR3. TCRdb independently ran MiXCR on the multiplex PCR reads; one entry per CDR3 protein. Among some 500,000 distinct CDR3 sequences listed, around 15% were seen once. This clonotype was picked up many times. The germline CDR1 and CDR2 sequences are LGHDT and YNNKEL (reference sequence). This CDR3 spans 15 amino acids. Trimming at V came to 5 bases and at J to 6 bases, leaving 9 bases not matched to a gene.

This chain connects TRBV3-1 to TRBJ2-1; 8 bases align to TRBD2. Sequencing was performed on blood. The source of this sequence is a woman aged 18-29 years with Graves' hyperthyroidism. The CDR3 is CASSERGLGVNEQFF. The DNA of the CDR3 is TGTGCCAGCAGCGAAAGGGGACTAGGTGTCAATGAGCAGTTCTTC.